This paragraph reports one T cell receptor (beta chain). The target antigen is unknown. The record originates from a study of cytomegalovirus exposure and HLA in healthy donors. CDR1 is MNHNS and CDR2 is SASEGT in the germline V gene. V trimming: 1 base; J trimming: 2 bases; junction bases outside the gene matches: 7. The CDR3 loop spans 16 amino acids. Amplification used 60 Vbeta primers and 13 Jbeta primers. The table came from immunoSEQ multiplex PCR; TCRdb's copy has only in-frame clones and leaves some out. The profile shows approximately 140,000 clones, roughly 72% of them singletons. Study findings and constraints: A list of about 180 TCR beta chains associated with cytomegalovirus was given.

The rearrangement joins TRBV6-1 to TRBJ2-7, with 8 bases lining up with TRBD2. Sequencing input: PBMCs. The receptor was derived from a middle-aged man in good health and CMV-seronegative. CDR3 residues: CASSEGAGLDTYEQYF. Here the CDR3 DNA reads TGTGCCAGCAGTGAAGGCGCGGGACTAGACACCTACGAGCAGTACTTC.